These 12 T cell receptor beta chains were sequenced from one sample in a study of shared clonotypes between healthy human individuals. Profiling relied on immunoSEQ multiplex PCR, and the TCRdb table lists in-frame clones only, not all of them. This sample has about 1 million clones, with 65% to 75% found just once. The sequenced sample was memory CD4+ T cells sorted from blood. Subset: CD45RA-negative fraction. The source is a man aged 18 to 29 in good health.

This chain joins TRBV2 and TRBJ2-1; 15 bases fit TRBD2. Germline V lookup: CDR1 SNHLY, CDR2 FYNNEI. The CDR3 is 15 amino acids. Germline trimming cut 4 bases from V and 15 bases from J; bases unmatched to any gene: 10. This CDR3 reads CASSGSKGLAGGPFF. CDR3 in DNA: TGTGCCAGCAGTGGGTCGAAAGGACTAGCGGGAGGGCCGTTCTTC.

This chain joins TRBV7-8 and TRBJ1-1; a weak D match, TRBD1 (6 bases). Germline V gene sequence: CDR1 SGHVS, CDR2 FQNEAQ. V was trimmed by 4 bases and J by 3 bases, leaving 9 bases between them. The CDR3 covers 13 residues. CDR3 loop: CASSSDRYTEAFF. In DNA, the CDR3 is TGTGCCAGCAGCTCCGACAGGTACACTGAAGCTTTCTTT.

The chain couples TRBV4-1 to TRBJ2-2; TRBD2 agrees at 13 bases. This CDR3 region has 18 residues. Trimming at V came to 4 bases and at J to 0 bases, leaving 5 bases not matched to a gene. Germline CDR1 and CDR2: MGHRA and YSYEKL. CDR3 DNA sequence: TGCGCCAGCAGCCTACAGGGACTAGCGGGAACGAACACCGGGGAGCTGTTTTTT. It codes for CASSLQGLAGTNTGELFF.

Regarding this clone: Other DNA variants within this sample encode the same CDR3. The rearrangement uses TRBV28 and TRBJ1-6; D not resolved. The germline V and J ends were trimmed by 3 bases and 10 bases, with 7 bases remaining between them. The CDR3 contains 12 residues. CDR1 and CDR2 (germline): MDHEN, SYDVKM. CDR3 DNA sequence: TGTGCCAGCAGTTTGTTGGAGTCACCCCTCCACTTT. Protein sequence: CASSLLESPLHF.

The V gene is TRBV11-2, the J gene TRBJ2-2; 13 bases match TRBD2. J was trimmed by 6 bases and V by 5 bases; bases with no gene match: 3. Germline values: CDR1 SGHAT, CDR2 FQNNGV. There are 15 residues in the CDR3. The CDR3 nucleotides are TGTGCCAGCAGCCTAACTAGCGGGGGGGCCGGGGAGCTGTTTTTT. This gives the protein CASSLTSGGAGELFF.

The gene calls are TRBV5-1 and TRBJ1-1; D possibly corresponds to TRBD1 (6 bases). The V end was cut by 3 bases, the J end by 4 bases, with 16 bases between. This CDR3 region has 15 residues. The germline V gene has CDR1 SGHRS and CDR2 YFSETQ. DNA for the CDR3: TGCGCCAGCAGCTCAACCGACCCAGGGGTCACTGAAGCTTTCTTT. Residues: CASSSTDPGVTEAFF.

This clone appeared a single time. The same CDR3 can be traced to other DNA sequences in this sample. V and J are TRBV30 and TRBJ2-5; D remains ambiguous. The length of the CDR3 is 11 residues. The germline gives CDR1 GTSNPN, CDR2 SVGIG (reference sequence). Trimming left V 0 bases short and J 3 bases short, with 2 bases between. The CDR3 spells CAWSVKETQYF. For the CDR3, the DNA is TGTGCCTGGAGTGTAAAAGAGACCCAGTACTTC.

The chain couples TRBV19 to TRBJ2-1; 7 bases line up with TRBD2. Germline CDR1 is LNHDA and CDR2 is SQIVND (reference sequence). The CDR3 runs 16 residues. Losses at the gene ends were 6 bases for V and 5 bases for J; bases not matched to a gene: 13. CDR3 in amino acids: CASSLYTGGSDNEQFF. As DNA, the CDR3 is TGTGCCAGTAGCCTTTATACCGGGGGGTCGGACAATGAGCAGTTCTTC.

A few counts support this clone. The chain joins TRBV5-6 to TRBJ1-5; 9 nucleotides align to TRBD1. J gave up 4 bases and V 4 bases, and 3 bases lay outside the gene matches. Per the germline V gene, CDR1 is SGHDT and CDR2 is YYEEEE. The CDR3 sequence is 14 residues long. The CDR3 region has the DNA TGTGCCAGCAGCCCGGACAGGGGAAATCAGCCCCAGCATTTT. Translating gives CASSPDRGNQPQHF.

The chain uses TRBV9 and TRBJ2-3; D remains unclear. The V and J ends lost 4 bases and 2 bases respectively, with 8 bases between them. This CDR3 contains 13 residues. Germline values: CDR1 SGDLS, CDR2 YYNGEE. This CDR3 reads CASSTRATDTQYF. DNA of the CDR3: TGTGCCAGCAGCACCCGGGCCACAGATACGCAGTATTTT. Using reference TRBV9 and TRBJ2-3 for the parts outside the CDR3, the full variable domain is DSGVTQTPKHLITATGQRVTLRCSPRSGDLSVYWYQQSLDQGLQFLIQYYNGEERAKGNILERFSAQQFPDLHSELNLSSLELGDSALYFCASSTRATDTQYFGPGTRLTVL.

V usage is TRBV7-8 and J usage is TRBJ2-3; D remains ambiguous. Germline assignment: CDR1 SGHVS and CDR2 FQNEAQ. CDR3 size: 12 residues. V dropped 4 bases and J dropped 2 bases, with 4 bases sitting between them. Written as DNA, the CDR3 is TGTGCCAGCAGCTACAACACAGATACGCAGTATTTT. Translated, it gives CASSYNTDTQYF.

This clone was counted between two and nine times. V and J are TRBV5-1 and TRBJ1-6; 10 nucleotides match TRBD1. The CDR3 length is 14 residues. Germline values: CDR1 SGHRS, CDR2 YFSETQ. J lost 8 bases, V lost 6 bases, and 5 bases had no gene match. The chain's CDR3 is CASTTGTGDSPLHF. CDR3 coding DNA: TGCGCCAGCACAACCGGGACAGGGGATTCACCCCTCCACTTT.